A selection of T cell receptor beta chains follows, all from one sample in a study of beta chain features in type 1 diabetes. TCRdb keeps only in-frame clones here, not all; method: immunoSEQ multiplex PCR. The sample holds about 400,000 clones, roughly an eighth seen once. Sequenced sample: naive CD4+ T cells from blood. The receptors come from a woman between 18 and 29 years old with type 1 diabetes. CDR3s leave out the opening cysteine and the closing phenylalanine or tryptophan.

>12|TRBV4-3
ASSQNTGPETQY
>15|TRBV7-2
ASSLAYRQGLTGELF
>13|TRBV7-6
ASGFRGGGTETQY
>12|TRBV19
ASGESGFEETQY
>13|TRBV29-1
SVAAGIGTYNEQF
>10|TRBV29-1
TGGGRGETQY
>13|TRBV5-1
ASRPWGQPQETQY
>9|TRBV7-9
ASSSGSPKY
>11|TRBV30
AWSTGSYYGYT
>13|TRBV7-2
ASSSDGTGPYEQY
>14|TRBV9
ASSAGTGGMRTEAF
>13|TRBV7-2
ASRPSGGARGEQF
>13|TRBV7-2
ASSLVGVSNQPQH
>12|TRBV4-3
ASSQGQRNEKLF
>14|TRBV7-2
ASSRKPGLAEETQY
>14|TRBV7-2
ASSRRTSGSGDEQF
>13|TRBV7-9
ASSSFGTSGGATF
>14|TRBV4-2
ASSPSSGNLAGELF
>12|TRBV19
ASSIGGGTDTQY
>11|TRBV7-2
ASRTSGSTEQY
>12|TRBV11-2
ASSYSGRGYEQY
>11|TRBV25-1
ASSDWAQETQY
>13|TRBV28
ASSWTSGSLDEQY
>14|TRBV4-3
ASSQVWAGGGETQY
>13|TRBV28
ASSASGTSGPEQF
>13|TRBV27
ASSAVQGPQETQY
>11|TRBV16
ASSQRGRGEQF
>13|TRBV6-5
ASRQTSGRWHEQF